This T cell receptor beta chain emerged from a study of blood T cell repertoires in COVID-19. Across the study: Acute-phase and convalescent COVID-19 samples originated in the United States, Italy and Spain. PBMCs, B-cell-depleted T cells, or T cells provided the cDNA or gDNA that made up the material.

Original processing methods: For nucleated cells, counts were estimated from reference gene primer amplification. Repertoires were generated with immunoSEQ multiplex PCR, while TCRdb's copy carries only in-frame clones and drops some. D and trimming were read from the DNA, whereas the V and J calls and clone size are those reported in that table. The table lists more than 85,000 clones, roughly 81% of them singletons. CDR3 size: 17 residues. Germline trimming cut 4 bases from V and 3 bases from J; bases unmatched to any gene: 11. CDR1 is SEHNR, CDR2 FQNEAQ, per germline (reference sequence). V is TRBV7-9 and J is TRBJ2-7, with 11 bases identical to TRBD2. The sequenced material came from peripheral blood. The clonotype originates from a man in his forties with active or convalescent COVID-19. CDR3 in DNA: TGTGCCAGCAGCTCTGGGGGCGGAACTAGCGGGGGCTACGAGCAGTACTTC. Amino acids: CASSSGGGTSGGYEQYF.